Reported below is one T cell receptor beta chain. Its antigen remains unidentified. Per-base quality was not reported, and no clone a single base away is much larger than it. The library was prepared using the immunoSEQ multiplex PCR assay. For the multiplex PCR, a mixture combining 60 forward primers for TCR Vbeta segments and 13 reverse primers for TCR Jbeta segments was used. The CDR3 region of rearranged TCR beta genes was amplified from genomic DNA by a multiplex PCR assay. Amplified TCR beta libraries were sequenced as 87-base-pair reads on the Illumina HiSeq System. In the paper's pipeline: In a later analysis, 80 million or so unique TCR beta chains were counted across the roughly 610 repertoires, and roughly 11 million of these chains were shared by at least two donors. Raw reads were error-corrected and collapsed into unique sequences with a nearest-neighbor algorithm that merged closely related sequences to remove PCR and sequencing errors. To assign V, D and J gene segments, CDR3 sequences were aligned to IMGT reference sequences. For a sequence to be retained, at least a six-nucleotide match to both a V gene segment and a J gene segment was required. Rearrangements were classified as productive when the CDR3 lacked stop codons and remained in frame with V and J, and all other rearrangements were classified as non-productive. CDR3 was defined according to IMGT convention as the region running from the second conserved V-encoded cysteine to the conserved J-encoded phenylalanine. The earlier analysis of about 590 of the donors excluded sequences that lacked an unambiguous match to a single V gene segment. An earlier analysis of over 450 of the donors classified V segments as functional when productive rearrangements were above 56.7% and as segregating when the standard deviation between donors was above 5%. A statistical classification framework was developed to diagnose cytomegalovirus status using the catalog of TCR beta chain sequences. In a later analysis, V and J genes were assigned by comparing TCR nucleotide sequences against IMGT/GENE-DB human TR gene sequences. In a later analysis, CDR3 sequences and most-parsimonious VDJ recombination scenarios were assigned using the TCRdist pipeline. In a later analysis, each TCR beta chain was defined by its CDR3 amino acid sequence together with its V-gene family, and reads lacking a unique V-gene family were excluded. As a way to deal with suspected cross-contamination and a sequencing artifact, a later analysis dropped approximately 590 nucleotide sequences that were highly shared and had low generation probability. For each public chain, a later analysis derived a clonal expansion index from normalized ranks of inferred template counts within each repertoire. Generation probabilities in a later analysis came from a VDJ recombination model fitted to out-of-frame rearrangements, and those results were checked against IGoR. A later analysis scored TCR-TCR, TCR-HLA and TCR-CMV co-occurrence with hypergeometric tests, applying a repertoire-size bias correction to TCR pairs. A later analysis estimated false discovery rates by permuting HLA or CMV assignments 20 times. In a later analysis, co-occurring TCRs were grouped using DBSCAN, with TCRdist sequence similarity added in when clustering inside HLA-allele-positive subsets. Repertoires with fewer than 30,000 or more than 120,000 public chains, plus five repertoires with anomalous nucleotide sharing, were excluded from co-occurrence clustering. Not all clones reach the TCRdb copy of this immuneACCESS table, which keeps in-frame sequences only. Checked studies attribute under half of the gap to unresolved V genes and leave the rest unexplained. For V, J and clone size, that table is used; D and trimming come from the DNA. Within this sample are about 150,000 clones, with 80% to 90% of them counted one time only. The ten biggest clones cover 2% to 2.5% of the sample.

Trimming takes 5 bases from V and 5 bases from J, and the germline ends sit 10 bases apart. The CDR3, cysteine through phenylalanine, is 13 amino acids long. CDR3 DNA is the only sequence kept; it has 39 bases, read in frame from the first base. According to the germline V gene, CDR1 reads MGHRA and CDR2 reads YSYEKL. The cohort consisted of 600 to 750 healthy bone marrow donors. All cohort members were sampled while nominally healthy, although unrecorded immune exposures were likely present. The donor was CMV seronegative and was included in the group of a few hundred seronegative cohort members. Every donor gave a peripheral blood sample, and the peripheral blood mononuclear cells from that sample were used for TCR beta sequencing. Genomic DNA extraction from the blood cell samples was performed with the Qiagen DNeasy Blood Extraction Kit. The sample comes from a study of cytomegalovirus exposure and HLA in healthy donors (dated by TCRdb to about 2017). The study in broad terms: According to an earlier analysis of several hundred of the donors, about 179 million T cells yielded roughly 110 million unique TCR beta sequences and 276 Gb of sequence data. An early release that covered more than 550 HLA-typed donors contained approximately 320 gigabases of sequencing data and approximately 85 million unique TCR sequences. Of the 350 to 450 genotyped donors, approximately 80% fell in the genetic ancestry cluster associated with self-reported Caucasian donors. The aim of the study was to test whether cataloging public T cell receptors could identify signatures of past pathogen exposure. The study profiled the T cell repertoires of hundreds of subjects by immunosequencing and related them to cytomegalovirus serostatus. A separate validation cohort of more than 100 different subjects was used in addition to the roughly 720-subject first cohort. High-throughput TCR immunosequencing, statistical association of individual TCRs with disease status, and machine learning were combined to predict cytomegalovirus infection status. To study patterns of TCR occurrence, a later analysis re-analyzed previously published TCR beta repertoires from just over 650 donors and added high-resolution HLA genotyping. The later analysis used no new phenotypic data to find candidate immune exposures, relying instead on TCR beta sequences and their occurrence across donors. To decide whether each TCR beta V gene segment behaved as functional or pseudogenic, an earlier analysis of 587 of the donors relied on high-throughput TCR beta sequencing. Donor age, sex, ethnicity and CMV serostatus were collected together with the repertoire data. A later genetic analysis used genome-wide SNP genotypes for about 55% of the 666 donors, treating that subset as a discovery cohort. All discovery cohort repertoires had been generated on a single sequencing platform. Class I and class II HLA loci were covered by the typing at four-digit resolution. Typing coverage differed by locus: A, B, C, DRB1 and DQB1 were typed in about 620-640 donors, DQA1 in about 550, DPA1 in some 600, and DPB1 in roughly 450. Because of strong linkage in the cohort, roughly five DR-DQ haplotypes were treated as single units for association and clustering. Among some 400 genotyped donors of the cohort, an average of around 240,000 unique TCR beta nucleotide sequences was sequenced per donor, of which 15% to 20% were non-productive.

The research as a whole found: Some IMGT-functional V segments, including TRBV6-2 and TRBV6-3, could not be distinguished by the 87-base-pair reads and were therefore excluded. Specific HLA alleles were associated with 15,000 to 20,000 TCR beta sequences at a false discovery rate of 0.05 in a later analysis. In this cohort, only TCR beta chains were sequenced, and detectable features were limited by the absence of alpha or paired-chain data. Because some donors lacked HLA typing at each locus, the association tests relied only on the typed subset. The presence/absence analyses assumed that sequencing depth was roughly uniform across donors, and that assumption may not be true. In an earlier analysis of 587 of the donors, most TCR beta V segments appeared in productive rearrangements about 90% or about 30% of the time, broadly matching IMGT annotations. It was suggested by the authors that the approach could potentially be generalized to other disease states and immunological phenotypes. V-gene and J-gene trimming of TCR beta chains was associated with a missense DCLRE1C variant in a later genetic analysis, and the association was replicated in an independent cohort. The sequencing pipeline was judged likely to have produced a cluster of highly shared sequence variants as a technical artifact. In a later analysis, the rate of TCR association differed among HLA loci, with DRB1 alleles having the most associated TCRs and HLA-C alleles having the fewest. The classifier was reported to diagnose cytomegalovirus status with high specificity and sensitivity in both the original cohort and the validation cohort. According to a later genetic analysis, donors in an Asian-associated ancestry cluster had fewer N-insertions in productive TCRs than the approximately 630-donor mean. For the cohort, immune exposure information was limited to CMV serostatus. Most TCR sequences were seen in very few donors, while some public TCRs were found in many individuals. A few of the identified cytomegalovirus-associated TCR beta chains were confirmed in vitro to be specific for cytomegalovirus antigens. The study gave a list of about 160 TCR beta chains associated with cytomegalovirus. Linkage disequilibrium might explain the correlated functional status among segregating V segments, but an unknown experimental factor could not be excluded. Over 15 rarely observed V segments, including chromosome 9 orphons, were excluded from the earlier analysis of several hundred of the donors because counts were too low. Assigning TCR associations to individual alleles was difficult when HLA alleles, especially DR and DQ, strongly co-occurred. In a later analysis, HLA-associated TCR beta chains showed more clonal expansion and lower generation probabilities than non-associated chains that were equally common. A later analysis found that most CMV-associated TCR beta chains appeared HLA-restricted, with HLA associations seemingly driven largely by CMV exposure. A further reported finding was that TCR beta sequences accurately predicted the HLA-A and HLA-B alleles for most subjects in the first cohort. Several of the top co-occurrence clusters appeared to be linked to parvovirus B19, influenza, CMV and Epstein-Barr virus, according to a later analysis.

The V and J genes are TRBV4-1 and TRBJ1-5; a confident D gene designation cannot be given. This clonotype was obtained from a woman younger than 30 in good health and CMV-seronegative. Sequencing was performed on PBMCs. CDR3 region: CASSYNADQPQHF. The bases are TGCGCCAGCAGCTACAACGCGGATCAGCCCCAGCATTTT.